The clone carrying this T cell receptor (beta chain) was observed a few times. Primers included in the PCR were 60 Vbeta and 13 Jbeta primers. Produced via immunoSEQ multiplex PCR; TCRdb's table is partial and in-frame only. In the table there are roughly 69,000 clones, 70% to 80% of which are singletons. Trimming cost V 3 bases and J 0 bases, with 11 bases left between them. CDR3 length: 14 residues. CDR1 is GTSNPN, CDR2 SVGIG, per germline (reference sequence). This entry belongs to a study of cytomegalovirus exposure and HLA in healthy donors. The sequenced material came from PBMCs. This chain uses TRBV30 with TRBJ1-2; no reliable D call. The sequence derives from a man between 18 and 35 years old in good health and CMV-seronegative. CDR3 protein: CAWRPPGTNYGYTF. Written as DNA, the CDR3 is TGTGCCTGGAGACCCCCGGGAACTAACTATGGCTACACCTTC.